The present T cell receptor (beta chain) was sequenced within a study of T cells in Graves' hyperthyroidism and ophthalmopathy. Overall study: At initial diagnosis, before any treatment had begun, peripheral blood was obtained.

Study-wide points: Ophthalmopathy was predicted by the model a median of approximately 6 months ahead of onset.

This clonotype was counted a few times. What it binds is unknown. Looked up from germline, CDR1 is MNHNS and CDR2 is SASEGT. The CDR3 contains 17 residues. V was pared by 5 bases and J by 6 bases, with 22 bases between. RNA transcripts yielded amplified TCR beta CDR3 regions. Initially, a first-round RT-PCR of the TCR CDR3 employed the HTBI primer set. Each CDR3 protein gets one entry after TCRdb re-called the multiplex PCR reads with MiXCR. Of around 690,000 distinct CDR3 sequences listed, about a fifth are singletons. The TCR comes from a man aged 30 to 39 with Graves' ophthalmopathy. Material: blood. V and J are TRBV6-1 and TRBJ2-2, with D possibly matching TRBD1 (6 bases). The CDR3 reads CASSRTPGEGLAGELFF. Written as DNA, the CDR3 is TGTGCCAGCAGTCGAACACCAGGGGAAGGTCTTGCCGGGGAGCTGTTTTTT.